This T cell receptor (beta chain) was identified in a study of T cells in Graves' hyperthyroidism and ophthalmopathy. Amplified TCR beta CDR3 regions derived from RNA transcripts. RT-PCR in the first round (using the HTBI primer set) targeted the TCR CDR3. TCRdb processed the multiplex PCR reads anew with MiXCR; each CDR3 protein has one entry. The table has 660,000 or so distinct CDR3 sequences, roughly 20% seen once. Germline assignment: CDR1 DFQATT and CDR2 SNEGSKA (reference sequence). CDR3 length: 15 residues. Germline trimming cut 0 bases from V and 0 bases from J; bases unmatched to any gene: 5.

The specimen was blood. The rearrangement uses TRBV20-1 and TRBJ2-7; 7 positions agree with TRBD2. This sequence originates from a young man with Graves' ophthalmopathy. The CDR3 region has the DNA TGCAGTGCTAGAGATTCAAAGCGGGACTCCTACGAGCAGTACTTC. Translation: CSARDSKRDSYEQYF.